The rows below give T cell receptor beta chains drawn from one sample of a study of Ad26.COV2.S vaccination and SARS-CoV-2 variants. The data were produced by immunoSEQ multiplex PCR, yet TCRdb's version contains in-frame clones alone and is incomplete. The sample carries roughly 680,000 clones, about 90% recorded once. The material sequenced was peripheral blood, taken in a trial of Ad26.COV2.S vaccine versus placebo. The receptor set was obtained from a person aged 18-60 years who received the Ad26.COV2.S COVID-19 vaccine or a placebo. Both conserved end residues are part of each CDR3. D genes are given only for firm matches. Clone size is stated in some rows and not others, as once, few, many or a class when expanded.

V gene,J gene,clone size,D gene,CDR3 DNA,CDR3 protein
TRBV7-8,TRBJ2-7,few,-,TGTGCCAGCAGCTTAACTACAGGGAACGAGCAGTACTTC,CASSLTTGNEQYF
TRBV5-4,TRBJ2-5,-,-,TGTGCCAGCAGCTTCCGAGGGTCGGCAGAGACCCAGTACTTC,CASSFRGSAETQYF
TRBV9,TRBJ2-1,-,-,TGTGCCAGCAGCGTAGAAATAGCACCCAATGAGCAGTTCTTC,CASSVEIAPNEQFF
TRBV6-2/TRBV6-3,TRBJ1-1,-,-,TGTGCCAGCAGTCTCCTTTCTGGGGACACTGAAGCTTTCTTT,CASSLLSGDTEAFF
TRBV19,TRBJ1-2,-,TRBD1,TGTGCCACCTTTACAGGGGGGAACTATGGCTACACCTTC,CATFTGGNYGYTF
TRBV11-2,TRBJ1-1,-,TRBD1,TGTGCCAGCAGCTCCCACAGGGGGATGAACACTGAAGCTTTCTTT,CASSSHRGMNTEAFF
TRBV7-2,TRBJ1-1,-,TRBD1,TGTGCCAGCAGCTTAACAGGGGTGAACACTGAAGCTTTCTTT,CASSLTGVNTEAFF
TRBV9,TRBJ2-3,-,-,TGTGCCAGCAGCGTAGCGGGGAGCACAGATACGCAGTATTTT,CASSVAGSTDTQYF
TRBV9,TRBJ2-2,-,TRBD2,TGTGCCAGCAGCGTAGGAGGGAGGGCCAGTGGGGAGCTGTTTTTT,CASSVGGRASGELFF
TRBV18,TRBJ1-1,-,-,TGTGCCAGCTCACCGAAGGGGGGGAGCACTGAAGCTTTCTTT,CASSPKGGSTEAFF
TRBV5-1,TRBJ1-4,-,TRBD1,TGCGCCAGCAGGCCAGGGGGCGGCGAAGAAAAACTGTTTTTT,CASRPGGGEEKLFF
TRBV5-8,TRBJ2-1,-,-,TGTGCCAGCATCCCGGGACTTACCGGACTCAATGAGCAGTTCTTC,CASIPGLTGLNEQFF
TRBV10-1,TRBJ1-1,-,-,TGCGCCAGCAGTGAGACTCGCGGGCCGGGCACTGAAGCTTTCTTT,CASSETRGPGTEAFF
TRBV30,TRBJ2-1,-,TRBD2,TGTGCCTGGAGTGTACCCTCAGGCGGGGGGGCCTACAATGAGCAGTTCTTC,CAWSVPSGGGAYNEQFF
TRBV11-2,TRBJ1-4,-,-,TGTGCCAGCAGCTTTACGGCAGGGAGGAATGAAAAACTGTTTTTT,CASSFTAGRNEKLFF
TRBV15,TRBJ2-4,few,TRBD1,TGTGCCACCAGCGAACGGACAGGGGAAGTGGACATTCAGTACTTC,CATSERTGEVDIQYF
TRBV29-1,TRBJ1-1,-,-,TGCAGCGTTGTTTGGGGAATGAACACTGAAGCTTTCTTT,CSVVWGMNTEAFF
TRBV14,TRBJ2-1,-,-,TGTGCCAGCAGCCAGGACTACTACAATGAGCAGTTCTTC,CASSQDYYNEQFF
TRBV10-1,TRBJ1-2,-,-,TGCGCCAGCAGTAAGACAGGAATTTATGGCTACACCTTC,CASSKTGIYGYTF
TRBV6-6,TRBJ2-1,-,-,TGTGCCAGCACGAGGCCTCCTTTTGAGCAGTTCTTC,CASTRPPFEQFF
TRBV11-2,TRBJ2-1,-,TRBD1,TGTGCCAGCAGCTCATCCGGGACAGTAAGTCCGTTCTTC,CASSSSGTVSPFF
TRBV18,TRBJ2-2,-,-,TGTGCCAGCTCACCACGGGCAGGGGTCACCGGGGAGCTGTTTTTT,CASSPRAGVTGELFF
TRBV20-1,TRBJ2-7,-,-,TGCAGTGCTAGTAGTGCGGGGGCGGGCCACGAGCAGTACTTC,CSASSAGAGHEQYF
TRBV9,TRBJ2-1,-,TRBD1,TGTGCCAGCAGCCCCTTAGGACAGGGTGGTACTGAGCAGTTCTTC,CASSPLGQGGTEQFF
TRBV29-1,TRBJ2-7,-,-,TGCAGCGTTGAGGAGTCTCCATCCTACGAGCAGTACTTC,CSVEESPSYEQYF
TRBV10-3,TRBJ2-7,-,TRBD2,TGTGCCATCAGTGATCGTCCTAGCGGGCATTACGAGCAGTACTTC,CAISDRPSGHYEQYF
TRBV10-3,TRBJ2-7,-,TRBD2,TGTGCCATCAGTCCCACGACTAGCGGGCTTTCCTACGAGCAGTACTTC,CAISPTTSGLSYEQYF
TRBV10-2,TRBJ1-2,-,-,TGCGCCAGCAGTGACGACAGCCTTGACTCCTATGGCTACACCTTC,CASSDDSLDSYGYTF
TRBV2,TRBJ1-4,-,-,TGTGCCAGCAGGTCTTATGAAAAACTGTTTTTT,CASRSYEKLFF
TRBV7-2,TRBJ1-5,-,-,TGTGCCAGCAGCTCCGTCGGGGGTGGAAACAATCAGCCCCAGCATTTT,CASSSVGGGNNQPQHF
TRBV19,TRBJ2-3,-,TRBD2,TGTGCCAGTAGTATGGGCGGGAGGGCCCCTACGCAGTATTTT,CASSMGGRAPTQYF
TRBV27,TRBJ1-1,-,-,TGTGCCAGCAGTTCCGCGGCAGGATCTAACACTGAAGCTTTCTTT,CASSSAAGSNTEAFF
TRBV11-2,TRBJ2-1,-,-,TGTGCCAGCAGCTCCCACAGGGAGAGTGAGCAGTTCTTC,CASSSHRESEQFF
TRBV21-1,TRBJ1-2,once,-,TGTGCCAGCAGCAAAAGTCCCGGAGGGGAAGTCTCTGGCTACACCTTC,CASSKSPGGEVSGYTF
TRBV7-9,TRBJ2-2,few,TRBD2,TGTGCCAGCGTAGCGGGGGCCCCTTTCAACACCGGGGAGCTGTTTTTT,CASVAGAPFNTGELFF
TRBV19,TRBJ2-7,-,TRBD1,TGTGCCAGTAGTATTCGACAGGGTCATGAGTACGAGCAGTACTTC,CASSIRQGHEYEQYF
TRBV27,TRBJ1-5,-,-,TGTGCCAGCAGTTCAGGACAGTGGGGTCAGCCCCAGCATTTT,CASSSGQWGQPQHF
TRBV7-8,TRBJ1-4,-,-,TGTGCCAGCAGCCCCCTCTGGGATGCAACTAATGAAAAACTGTTTTTT,CASSPLWDATNEKLFF
TRBV19,TRBJ1-1,few,-,TGTGCCAGTAGAGTGACAGGCAGGATCACTGAAGCTTTCTTT,CASRVTGRITEAFF
TRBV4-3,TRBJ1-1,few,-,TGCGCCAGCAGCCGGATTCTGTCCTGGACTGAAGCTTTCTTT,CASSRILSWTEAFF
TRBV19,TRBJ1-1,-,TRBD1,TGTGCCAGTACCTCCACAAGGGGGCTGAACACTGAAGCTTTCTTT,CASTSTRGLNTEAFF
TRBV19,TRBJ2-1,-,TRBD2,TGTGCCAGTACAGGTAGCGGGAGGGCTAATGAGCAGTTCTTC,CASTGSGRANEQFF
TRBV19,TRBJ2-1,-,TRBD1,TGTGCCAGTAGTATAACGGAGACAGGGTTCCACAATGAGCAGTTCTTC,CASSITETGFHNEQFF
TRBV4-3,TRBJ1-2,-,-,TGCGCCAGCAGCCAAGAAGGACGGACCCTCTATGGCTACACCTTC,CASSQEGRTLYGYTF
TRBV12-3/TRBV12-4,TRBJ2-7,-,-,TGTGCCAGCAGCCCCGCTTCCTACGAGCAGTACTTC,CASSPASYEQYF
TRBV27,TRBJ1-4,-,-,TGTGCCAGCAGCTTGACCCGGAGCGAAAAACTGTTTTTT,CASSLTRSEKLFF
TRBV20-1,TRBJ1-2,-,-,TGCAGTGCCAGCAGACTCGATGGCTACACCTTC,CSASRLDGYTF
TRBV2,TRBJ2-2,-,-,TGTGCCAGCATCGGGACGGCTAACACCGGGGAGCTGTTTTTT,CASIGTANTGELFF